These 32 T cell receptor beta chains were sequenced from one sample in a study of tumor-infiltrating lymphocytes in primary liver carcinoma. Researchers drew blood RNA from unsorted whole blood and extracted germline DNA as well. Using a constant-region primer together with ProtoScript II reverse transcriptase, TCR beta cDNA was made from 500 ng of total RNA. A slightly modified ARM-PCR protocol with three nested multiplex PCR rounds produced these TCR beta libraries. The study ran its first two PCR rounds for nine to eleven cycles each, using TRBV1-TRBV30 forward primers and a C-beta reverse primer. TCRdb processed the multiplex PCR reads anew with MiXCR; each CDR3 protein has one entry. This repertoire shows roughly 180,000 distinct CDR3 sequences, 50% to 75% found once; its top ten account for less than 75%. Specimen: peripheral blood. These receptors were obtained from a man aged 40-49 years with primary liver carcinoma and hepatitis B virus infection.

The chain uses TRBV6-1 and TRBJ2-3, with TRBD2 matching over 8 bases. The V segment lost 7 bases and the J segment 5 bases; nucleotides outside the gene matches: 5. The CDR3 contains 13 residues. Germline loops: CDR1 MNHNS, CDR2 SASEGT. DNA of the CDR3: TGTGCCAGCATTAAAGCGGGAGAAGATACGCAGTATTTT. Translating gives CASIKAGEDTQYF.

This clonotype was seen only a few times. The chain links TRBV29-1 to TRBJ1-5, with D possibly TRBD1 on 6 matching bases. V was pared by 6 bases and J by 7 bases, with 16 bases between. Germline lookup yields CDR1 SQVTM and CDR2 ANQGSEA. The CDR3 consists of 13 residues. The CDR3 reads CSVERGEGQPQHF. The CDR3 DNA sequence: TGCAGCGTCGAGAGGGGGGAAGGGCAGCCCCAGCATTTT.

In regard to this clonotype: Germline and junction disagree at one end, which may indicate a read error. For the CDR3, the DNA is TGTGCCAGCAGCCAACAGGGTCACAACGAGCGGTTCTTC. It codes for CASSQQGHNERFF. The V gene is TRBV5-6, the J gene TRBJ2-1; TRBD1 is a possible D gene (6 bases). This CDR3 has 13 residues. CDR1 SGHDT and CDR2 YYEEEE come from the germline V gene.

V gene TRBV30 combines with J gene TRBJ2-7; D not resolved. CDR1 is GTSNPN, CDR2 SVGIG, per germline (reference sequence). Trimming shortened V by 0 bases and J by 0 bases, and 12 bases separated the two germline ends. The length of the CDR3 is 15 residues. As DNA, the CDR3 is TGTGCCTGGAGTGTAGGTCCGGCGGACTCCTACGAGCAGTACTTC. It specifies CAWSVGPADSYEQYF. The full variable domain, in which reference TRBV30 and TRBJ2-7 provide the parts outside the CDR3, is SQTIHQWPATLVQPVGSPLSLECTVEGTSNPNLYWYRQAAGRGLQLLFYSVGIGQISSEVPQNLSASRPQDRQFILSSKKLLLSDSGFYLCAWSVGPADSYEQYFGPGTRLTVT.

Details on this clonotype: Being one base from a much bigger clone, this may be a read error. The CDR3 here is CASSLDGPPVDEQYF. CDR3 bases: TGTGCCAGCAGCTTAGATGGTCCACCAGTCGATGAGCAGTACTTC. The chain is built from TRBV11-2 and TRBJ2-1; the D is unclear. The closer fit of TRBJ2-7 to the DNA end suggests the J call may be wrong. CDR1 and CDR2 from the germline V gene are SGHAT and FQNNGV. The CDR3 length is 15 residues.

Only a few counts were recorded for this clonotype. CDR3 nucleotide sequence: TGTGCCTCTGAACGTGGGGGGGAGCAGTTCTTC. It is translated as CASERGGEQFF. The chain carries TRBV10-3 and TRBJ2-1, with a tentative D call TRBD2 (6 bases). Germline CDR1 reads ENHRY; CDR2 reads SYGVKD. This CDR3 has 11 residues. The V and J ends lost 11 bases and 10 bases respectively, with 15 bases between them.

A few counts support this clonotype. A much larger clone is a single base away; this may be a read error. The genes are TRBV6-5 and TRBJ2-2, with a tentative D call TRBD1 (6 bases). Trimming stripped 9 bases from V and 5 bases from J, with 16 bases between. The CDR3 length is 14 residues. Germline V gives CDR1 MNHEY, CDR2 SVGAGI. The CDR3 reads CASGTGIGTGELFF. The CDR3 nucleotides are TGTGCCAGTGGAACAGGGATCGGGACCGGGGAGCTGTTTTTT.

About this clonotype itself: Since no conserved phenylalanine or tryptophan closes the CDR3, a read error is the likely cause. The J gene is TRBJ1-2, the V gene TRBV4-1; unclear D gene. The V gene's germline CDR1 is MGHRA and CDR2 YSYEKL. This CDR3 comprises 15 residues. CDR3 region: CASSQDTSGNYGYTL. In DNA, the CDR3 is TGTGCCAGCAGCCAAGATACGTCGGGGAACTATGGCTACACCCTC.

DNA for the CDR3: TGTGCCAGCACTCTAGGCCACTCTGGGGCCAACGTCCTGACTTTC. It yields the protein CASTLGHSGANVLTF. This chain links TRBV6-6 with TRBJ2-6; no reliable D call. Germline V gene data show CDR1 as MNHNY and CDR2 as SVGAGI (reference sequence). This CDR3 spans 15 amino acids. V was clipped by 7 bases and J by 0 bases, with 10 bases between them.

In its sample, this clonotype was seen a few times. CDR3 sequence reads: CAISSDGGSYTF. CDR3 in DNA: TGTGCCATCAGCTCCGACGGGGGTAGCTACACCTTC. The chain couples TRBV10-3 to TRBJ1-2, with a tentative D call TRBD1 (5 bases). CDR3 length equals 12 residues. Trimming removed 6 bases from V and 9 bases from J, with 14 bases in between. In germline, CDR1 is ENHRY, CDR2 SYGVKD.

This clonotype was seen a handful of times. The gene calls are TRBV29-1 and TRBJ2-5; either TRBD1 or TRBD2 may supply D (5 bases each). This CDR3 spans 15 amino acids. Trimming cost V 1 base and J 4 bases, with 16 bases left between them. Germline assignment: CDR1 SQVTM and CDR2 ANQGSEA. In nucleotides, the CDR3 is TGCAGCGTTGAAGCGGTCAGGGACCCCCGAGAGACCCAGTACTTC. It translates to CSVEAVRDPRETQYF.

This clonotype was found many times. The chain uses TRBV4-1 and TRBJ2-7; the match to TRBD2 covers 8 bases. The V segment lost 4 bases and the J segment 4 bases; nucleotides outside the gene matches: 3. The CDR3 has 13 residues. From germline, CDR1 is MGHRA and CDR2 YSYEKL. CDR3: CASSLGLAYEQYF. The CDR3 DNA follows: TGCGCCAGCAGCCTCGGACTAGCTTACGAGCAGTACTTC.

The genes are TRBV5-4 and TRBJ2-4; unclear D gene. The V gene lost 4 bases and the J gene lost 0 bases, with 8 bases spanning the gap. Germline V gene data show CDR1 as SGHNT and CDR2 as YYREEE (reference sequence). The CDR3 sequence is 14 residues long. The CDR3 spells CASSLSLAKNIQYF. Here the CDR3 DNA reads TGTGCCAGCAGCCTATCTCTAGCCAAAAACATTCAGTACTTC.

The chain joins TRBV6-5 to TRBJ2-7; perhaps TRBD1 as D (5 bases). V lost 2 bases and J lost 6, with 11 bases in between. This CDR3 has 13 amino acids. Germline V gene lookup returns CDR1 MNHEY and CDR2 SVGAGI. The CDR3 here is CASSYGAASEQYF. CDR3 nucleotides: TGTGCCAGCAGTTACGGGGCGGCCTCCGAGCAGTACTTC.

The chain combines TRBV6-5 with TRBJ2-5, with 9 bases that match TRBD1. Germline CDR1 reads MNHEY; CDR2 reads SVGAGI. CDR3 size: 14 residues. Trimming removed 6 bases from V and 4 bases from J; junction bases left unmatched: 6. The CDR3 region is CASRGQGGRETQYF. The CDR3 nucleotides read TGTGCCAGCAGGGGACAGGGAGGTCGAGAGACCCAGTACTTC.

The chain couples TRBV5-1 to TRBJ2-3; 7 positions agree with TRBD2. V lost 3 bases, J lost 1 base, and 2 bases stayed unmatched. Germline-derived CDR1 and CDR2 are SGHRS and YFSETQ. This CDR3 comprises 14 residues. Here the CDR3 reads CASSSAGRTDTQYF. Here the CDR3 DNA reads TGCGCCAGCAGCTCAGCGGGGCGCACAGATACGCAGTATTTT.

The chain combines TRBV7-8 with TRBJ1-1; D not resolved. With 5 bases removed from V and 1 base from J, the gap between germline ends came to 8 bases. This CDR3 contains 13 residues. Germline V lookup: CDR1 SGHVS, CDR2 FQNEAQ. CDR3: CASSVETNTEAFF. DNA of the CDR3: TGTGCCAGCAGCGTTGAAACGAACACTGAAGCTTTCTTT. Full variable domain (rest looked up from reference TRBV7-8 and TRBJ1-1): GAGVSQSPRYKVAKRGQDVALRCDPISGHVSLFWYQQALGQGPEFLTYFQNEAQLDKSGLPSDRFFAERPEGSVSTLKIQRTQQEDSAVYLCASSVETNTEAFFGQGTRLTVV.

Written as DNA, the CDR3 is TGTGCCAGCAGTTATTCGTCCTCGCAGGGGGACGAGCAGTACTTC. It encodes CASSYSSSQGDEQYF. The chain has TRBV6-1 and TRBJ2-7, with TRBD1 matching over 7 bases. The germline V gene encodes CDR1 MNHNS and CDR2 SASEGT. The junction had 12 bases not matched to a gene; V was cut back by 5 bases and J by 5 bases. This CDR3 comprises 15 residues.

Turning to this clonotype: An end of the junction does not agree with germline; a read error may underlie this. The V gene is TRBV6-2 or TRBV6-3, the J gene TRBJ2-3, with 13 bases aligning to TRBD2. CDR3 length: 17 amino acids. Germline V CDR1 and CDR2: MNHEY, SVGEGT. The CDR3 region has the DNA TGTGCCAGCAGCCGGACTAGCGGGAGACAGAGCACAGATACGCATTATTTT. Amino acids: CASSRTSGRQSTDTHYF.

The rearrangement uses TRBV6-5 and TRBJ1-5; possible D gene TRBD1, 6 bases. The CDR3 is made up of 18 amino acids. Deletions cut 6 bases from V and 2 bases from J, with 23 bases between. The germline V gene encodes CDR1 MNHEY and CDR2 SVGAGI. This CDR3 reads CASSVTGGGVFGNQPQHF. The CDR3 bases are TGTGCCAGCAGCGTTACAGGAGGGGGGGTTTTCGGCAATCAGCCCCAGCATTTT.

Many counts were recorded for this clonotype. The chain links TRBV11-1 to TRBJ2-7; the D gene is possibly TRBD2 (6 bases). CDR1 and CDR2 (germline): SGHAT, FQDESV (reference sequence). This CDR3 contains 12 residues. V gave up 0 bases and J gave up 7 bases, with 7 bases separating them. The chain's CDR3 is CASSLAAGEQYF. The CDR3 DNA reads TGTGCCAGCAGCTTAGCCGCGGGGGAGCAGTACTTC.

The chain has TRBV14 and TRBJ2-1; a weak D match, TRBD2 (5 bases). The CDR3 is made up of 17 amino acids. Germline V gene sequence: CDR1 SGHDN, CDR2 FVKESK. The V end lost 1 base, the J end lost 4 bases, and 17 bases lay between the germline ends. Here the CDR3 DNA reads TGTGCCAGCAGCCAAGCAAAGACTAACCCTAAATACAATGAGCAGTTCTTC. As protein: CASSQAKTNPKYNEQFF.

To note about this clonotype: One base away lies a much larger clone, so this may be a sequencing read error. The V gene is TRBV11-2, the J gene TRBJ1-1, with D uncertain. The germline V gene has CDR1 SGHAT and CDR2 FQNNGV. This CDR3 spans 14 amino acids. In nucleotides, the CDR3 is TGTGCCAGCAGCTTGCGGACGAAAAACACTGGAGCTTTCTTT. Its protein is CASSLRTKNTGAFF.

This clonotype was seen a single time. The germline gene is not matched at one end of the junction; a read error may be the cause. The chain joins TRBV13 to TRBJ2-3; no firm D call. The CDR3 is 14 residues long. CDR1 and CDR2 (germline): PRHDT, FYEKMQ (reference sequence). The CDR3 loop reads CASSLRSLTDTQYF. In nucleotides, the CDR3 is TGTGCCAGCAGCTTAAGGTCGCTCACAGATACGCAGTACTTT.

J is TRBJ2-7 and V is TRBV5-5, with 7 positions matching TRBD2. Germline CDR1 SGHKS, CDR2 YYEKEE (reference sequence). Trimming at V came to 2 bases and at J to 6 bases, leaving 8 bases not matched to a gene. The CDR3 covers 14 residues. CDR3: CASSFAGERVEQYF. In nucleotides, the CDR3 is TGTGCCAGCAGCTTTGCGGGAGAACGTGTCGAGCAGTACTTC.

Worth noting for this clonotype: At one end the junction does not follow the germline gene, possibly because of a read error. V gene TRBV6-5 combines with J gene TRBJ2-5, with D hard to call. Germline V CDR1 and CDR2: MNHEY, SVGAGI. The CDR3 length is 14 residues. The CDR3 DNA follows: TGTGCCTGCAGTTCTGGGATAGTACAAGAGACCCAGTACTTC. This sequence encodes CACSSGIVQETQYF.

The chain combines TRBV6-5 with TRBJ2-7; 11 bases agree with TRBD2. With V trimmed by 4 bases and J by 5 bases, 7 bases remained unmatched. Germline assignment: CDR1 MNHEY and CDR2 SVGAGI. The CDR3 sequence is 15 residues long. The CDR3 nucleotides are TGTGCCAGCAGTTTTACTAGCGGGAGATCCCACGAGCAGTACTTC. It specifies CASSFTSGRSHEQYF.

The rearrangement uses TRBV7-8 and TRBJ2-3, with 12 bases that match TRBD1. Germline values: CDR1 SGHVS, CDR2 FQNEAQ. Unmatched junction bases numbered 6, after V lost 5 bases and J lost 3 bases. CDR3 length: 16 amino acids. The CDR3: CASSPRDRGPTDTQYF. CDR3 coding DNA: TGTGCCAGCAGCCCCCGGGACAGGGGGCCTACAGATACGCAGTATTTT.

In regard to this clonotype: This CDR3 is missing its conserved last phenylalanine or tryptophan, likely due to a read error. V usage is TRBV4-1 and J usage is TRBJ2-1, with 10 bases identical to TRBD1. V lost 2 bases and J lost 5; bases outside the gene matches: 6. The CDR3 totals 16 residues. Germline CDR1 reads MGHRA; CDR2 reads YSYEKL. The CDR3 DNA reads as TGCGCCAGCAGCCAACACCCGGGACAGGGGAACAATGAGCAGTTCTCC. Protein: CASSQHPGQGNNEQFS.

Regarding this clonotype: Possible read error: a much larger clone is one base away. CDR3 DNA: TGTGCCAGCAGCCCCGCCCTAGCGGGGGTGAACACCGGGGAGCTGTTATTT. This encodes CASSPALAGVNTGELLF. V is TRBV5-5 and J is TRBJ2-2, with 10 bases lining up with TRBD2. CDR1 SGHKS and CDR2 YYEKEE come from the germline V gene (reference sequence). The CDR3 sequence is 17 residues long.

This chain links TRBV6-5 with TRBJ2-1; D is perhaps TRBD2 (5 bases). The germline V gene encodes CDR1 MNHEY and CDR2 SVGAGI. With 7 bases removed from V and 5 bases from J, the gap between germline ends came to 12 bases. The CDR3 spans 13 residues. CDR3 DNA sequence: TGTGCCAGCAATCGGACTGGAGACAATGAGCAGTTCTTC. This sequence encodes CASNRTGDNEQFF.

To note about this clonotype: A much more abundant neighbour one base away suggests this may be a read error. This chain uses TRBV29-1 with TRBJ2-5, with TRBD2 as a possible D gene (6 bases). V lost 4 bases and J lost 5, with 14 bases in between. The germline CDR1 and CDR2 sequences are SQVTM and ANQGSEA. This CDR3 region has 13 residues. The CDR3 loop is CSVVAGIVETQYF. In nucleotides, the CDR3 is TGCAGCGTTGTTGCGGGAATAGTGGAGACCCAGTACTTC.